This T cell receptor (beta chain) was identified during a study of Ad26.COV2.S vaccination and SARS-CoV-2 variants. Treatment defined: roughly 20 received Ad26.COV2.S at low or high dose, single or two shots; about 5 received placebo; per-sample allocation not given. Day 63 following the first vaccine or placebo injection was when the samples were taken. The germline gives CDR1 LNHDA, CDR2 SQIVND (reference sequence). CDR3 size: 15 residues. V was pared by 4 bases and J by 5 bases, with 3 bases of the junction left unmatched. TCRdb keeps only in-frame clones here, not all; method: immunoSEQ multiplex PCR. The table has 300,000 to 400,000 clones, roughly 91% seen once.

The sequences come from peripheral blood, collected in a trial of Ad26.COV2.S vaccine versus placebo. This TCR was recovered from a person aged 18-65 years who received the Ad26.COV2.S COVID-19 vaccine or a placebo. V and J are TRBV19 and TRBJ2-1; TRBD2 aligns across 12 bases. CDR3 in DNA: TGTGCCAGTAGTAAGACTAGCGGGAGCCACAATGAGCAGTTCTTC. Translating it yields CASSKTSGSHNEQFF.